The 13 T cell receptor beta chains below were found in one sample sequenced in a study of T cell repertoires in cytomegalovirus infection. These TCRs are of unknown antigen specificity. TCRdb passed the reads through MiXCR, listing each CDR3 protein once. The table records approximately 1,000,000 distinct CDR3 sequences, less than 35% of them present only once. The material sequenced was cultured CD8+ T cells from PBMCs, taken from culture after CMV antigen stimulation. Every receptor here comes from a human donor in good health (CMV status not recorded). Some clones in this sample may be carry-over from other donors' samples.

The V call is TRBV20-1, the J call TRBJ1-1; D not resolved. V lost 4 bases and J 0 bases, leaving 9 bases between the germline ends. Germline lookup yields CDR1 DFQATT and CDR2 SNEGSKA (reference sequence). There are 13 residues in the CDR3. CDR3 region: CSANTDLNTEAFF. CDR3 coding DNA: TGCAGTGCTAACACAGACCTGAACACTGAAGCTTTCTTT.

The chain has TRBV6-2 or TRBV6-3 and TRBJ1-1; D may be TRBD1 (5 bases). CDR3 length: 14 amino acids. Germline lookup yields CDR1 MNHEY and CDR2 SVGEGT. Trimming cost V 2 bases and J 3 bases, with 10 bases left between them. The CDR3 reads CASSYKGPDTEAFF. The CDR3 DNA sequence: TGTGCCAGCAGTTACAAGGGACCTGACACTGAAGCTTTCTTT.

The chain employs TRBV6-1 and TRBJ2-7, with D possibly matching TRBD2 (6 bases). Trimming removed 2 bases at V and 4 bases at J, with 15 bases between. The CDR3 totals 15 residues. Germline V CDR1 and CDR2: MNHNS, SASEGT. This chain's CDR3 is CASSESVAGYYEQYV. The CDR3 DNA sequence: TGTGCCAGCAGTGAATCCGTTGCGGGGTATTACGAGCAGTACGTC.

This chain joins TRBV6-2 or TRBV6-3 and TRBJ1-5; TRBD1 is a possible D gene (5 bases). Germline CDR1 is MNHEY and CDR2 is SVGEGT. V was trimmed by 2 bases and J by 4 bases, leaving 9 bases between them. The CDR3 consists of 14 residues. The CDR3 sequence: CASSYRDVNQPQHF. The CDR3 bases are TGTGCCAGCAGTTACAGGGACGTGAATCAGCCCCAGCATTTT.

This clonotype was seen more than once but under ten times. The CDR3 bases are TGTGCCAGCAGTTTATCCCCGACAGGGGCGCCCTACGAGCAGTACGTC. This translates into CASSLSPTGAPYEQYV. This chain connects TRBV28 to TRBJ2-7; 8 nucleotides match TRBD1. J lost 2 bases, V lost 1 base, and 7 bases had no gene match. The CDR3 loop spans 16 amino acids. Germline CDR1 MDHEN, CDR2 SYDVKM.

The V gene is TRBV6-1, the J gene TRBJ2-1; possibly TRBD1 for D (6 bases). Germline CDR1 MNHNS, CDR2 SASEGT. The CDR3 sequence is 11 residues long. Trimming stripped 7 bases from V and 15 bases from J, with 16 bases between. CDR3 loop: CASITGSRGFF. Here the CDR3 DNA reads TGTGCCAGCATTACAGGGTCGCGCGGGTTCTTC.

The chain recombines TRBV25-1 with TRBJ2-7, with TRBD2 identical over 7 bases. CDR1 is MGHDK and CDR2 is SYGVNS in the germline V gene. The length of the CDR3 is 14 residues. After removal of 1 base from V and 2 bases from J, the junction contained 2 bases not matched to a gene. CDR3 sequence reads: CASSEWGGAYEQYF. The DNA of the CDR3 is TGTGCCAGCAGTGAATGGGGGGGGGCCTACGAGCAGTACTTC.

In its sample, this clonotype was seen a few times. The CDR3 is CASSLIPKGGGDASTDTQYF. In DNA form, the CDR3 reads TGTGCCAGCAGCTTAATCCCAAAGGGAGGGGGTGACGCTAGCACAGATACGCAGTATTTT. This rearrangement joins TRBV7-6 to TRBJ2-3; D might be TRBD2 (7 bases). The germline gives CDR1 SGHVS, CDR2 FNYEAQ. This CDR3 is 20 amino acids long. Trimming removed 2 bases at V and 0 bases at J, with 24 bases between.

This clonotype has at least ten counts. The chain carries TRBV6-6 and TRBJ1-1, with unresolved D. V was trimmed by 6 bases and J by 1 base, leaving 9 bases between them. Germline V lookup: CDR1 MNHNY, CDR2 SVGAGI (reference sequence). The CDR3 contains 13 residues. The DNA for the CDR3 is TGTGCCAGCAGGAAAGCGGGGAACACTGAAGCTTTCTTT. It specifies CASRKAGNTEAFF.

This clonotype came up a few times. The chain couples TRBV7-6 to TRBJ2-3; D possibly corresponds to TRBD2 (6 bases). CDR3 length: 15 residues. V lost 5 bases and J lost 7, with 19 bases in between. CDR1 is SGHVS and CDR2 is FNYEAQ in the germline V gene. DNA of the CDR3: TGTGCCAGCAGCGGGGACTCGGTAACATGGAATACGCAGTATTTT. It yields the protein CASSGDSVTWNTQYF. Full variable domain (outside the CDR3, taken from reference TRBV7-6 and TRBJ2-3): GAGVSQSPRYKVTKRGQDVALRCDPISGHVSLYWYRQALGQGPEFLTYFNYEAQQDKSGLPNDRFSAERPEGSISTLTIQRTEQRDSAMYRCASSGDSVTWNTQYFGPGTRLTVL.

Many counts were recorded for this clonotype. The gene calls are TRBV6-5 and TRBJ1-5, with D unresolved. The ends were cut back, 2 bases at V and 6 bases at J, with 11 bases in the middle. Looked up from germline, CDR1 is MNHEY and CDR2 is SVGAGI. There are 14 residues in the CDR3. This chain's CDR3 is CASSYGGNGQPQHF. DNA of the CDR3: TGTGCCAGCAGTTACGGAGGGAACGGTCAGCCCCAGCATTTT.

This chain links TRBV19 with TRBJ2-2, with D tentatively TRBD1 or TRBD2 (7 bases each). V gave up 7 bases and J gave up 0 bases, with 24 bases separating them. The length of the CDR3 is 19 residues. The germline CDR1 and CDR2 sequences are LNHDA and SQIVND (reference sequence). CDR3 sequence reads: CASTPPEATGRANTGELFF. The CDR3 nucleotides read TGTGCCAGTACCCCGCCCGAGGCGACAGGGAGGGCGAACACCGGGGAGCTGTTTTTT. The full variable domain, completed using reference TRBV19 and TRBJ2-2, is DGGITQSPKYLFRKEGQNVTLSCEQNLNHDAMYWYRQDPGQGLRLIYYSQIVNDFQKGDIAEGYSVSREKKESFPLTVTSAQKNPTAFYLCASTPPEATGRANTGELFFGEGSRLTVL.

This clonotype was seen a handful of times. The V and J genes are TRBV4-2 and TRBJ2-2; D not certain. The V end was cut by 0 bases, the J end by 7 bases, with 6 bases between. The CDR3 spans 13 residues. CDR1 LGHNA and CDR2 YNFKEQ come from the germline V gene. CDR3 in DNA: TGTGCCAGCAGCCAAGATTCGGACGGGGAGCTGTTTTTT. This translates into CASSQDSDGELFF.